This passage covers 22 T cell receptor beta chains from one sample sequenced in a study of T cell changes during pregnancy in multiple sclerosis. Using immunoSEQ multiplex PCR, the repertoire was profiled, and TCRdb retains in-frame clones only, with some absent. The top ten hold roughly 4% of the sample, which has about 40,000 clones, 88% seen once. The sequencing here drew on CD8+ T cells from peripheral blood mononuclear cells, taken in the first trimester of pregnancy. These receptor sequences come from a female donor with multiple sclerosis, enrolled in a pregnancy study.

The genes are TRBV9 and TRBJ2-1, with TRBD1 as a possible D gene (5 bases). This CDR3 comprises 14 residues. The V end was cut by 2 bases, the J end by 6 bases, with 12 bases between. CDR1 SGDLS and CDR2 YYNGEE come from the germline V gene. The chain's CDR3 is CASSVRVGRNEQFF. CDR3 nucleotides: TGTGCCAGCAGCGTCAGGGTCGGGCGCAATGAGCAGTTCTTC.

The chain has TRBV9 and TRBJ1-1, with D perhaps TRBD1 (6 bases). Germline V lookup: CDR1 SGDLS, CDR2 YYNGEE. The CDR3 is 16 residues long. Trimming removed 3 bases from V and 5 bases from J, with 20 bases in between. The CDR3 sequence: CASSAPLKGGKTEAFF. CDR3 DNA sequence: TGTGCCAGCAGCGCCCCTCTCAAGGGGGGGAAAACTGAAGCTTTCTTT.

This chain links TRBV6-5 with TRBJ1-2; D remains ambiguous. Germline CDR1 and CDR2: MNHEY and SVGAGI. The CDR3 has 13 amino acids. V was clipped by 0 bases and J by 6 bases, with 8 bases between them. In nucleotides, the CDR3 is TGTGCCAGCAGTTACTCAGCGTATGATGGCTACACCTTC. Its translation is CASSYSAYDGYTF.

The chain is built from TRBV4-1 and TRBJ2-7; maybe TRBD2 (5 bases). CDR3 length: 13 amino acids. CDR1 and CDR2 (germline): MGHRA, YSYEKL. V was clipped by 0 bases and J by 5 bases, with 8 bases between them. The CDR3 nucleotides read TGCGCCAGCAGCCAAGAAGGAGGCCACGAGCAGTACTTC. This encodes CASSQEGGHEQYF.

This chain joins TRBV6-5 and TRBJ2-1, with 8 bases lining up with TRBD2. From germline, CDR1 is MNHEY and CDR2 SVGAGI. Unmatched junction bases numbered 10, after V lost 7 bases and J lost 5 bases. The CDR3 contains 15 residues. CDR3 loop: CASTPGPAGDNEQFF. DNA for the CDR3: TGTGCCAGCACCCCGGGCCCAGCGGGGGACAATGAGCAGTTCTTC.

The chain couples TRBV30 to TRBJ1-1, with D maybe TRBD1 (5 bases). Looked up from germline, CDR1 is GTSNPN and CDR2 is SVGIG (reference sequence). Trimming took off 7 bases at V and 7 bases at J, with 13 bases between the two ends. This CDR3 spans 11 amino acids. In DNA, the CDR3 is TGTGCCTCGAAGTGGGGGGATGAAGCTTTCTTT. This sequence encodes CASKWGDEAFF.

This chain links TRBV4-3 with TRBJ2-5; TRBD1 is a possible D gene (5 bases). With 0 bases removed from V and 5 bases from J, the gap between germline ends came to 10 bases. Germline-derived CDR1 and CDR2 are LGHNA and YSLEER. The CDR3 is 14 amino acids. The CDR3 DNA is TGCGCCAGCAGCCAAGACAGGGTGGCGGAGACCCAGTACTTC. This gives the protein CASSQDRVAETQYF.

The chain has TRBV7-8 and TRBJ2-7; TRBD1 matches at 10 bases. The ends lost 2 bases at V and 2 bases at J; junction bases unmatched: 3. Per germline, CDR1 SGHVS and CDR2 FQNEAQ. This CDR3 comprises 15 residues. The chain's CDR3 is CASSLLGQGAYEQYF. CDR3 in DNA: TGTGCCAGCAGCTTATTAGGACAGGGGGCCTACGAGCAGTACTTC.

V gene TRBV27 combines with J gene TRBJ2-7; a possible D gene is TRBD2 (6 bases). The CDR3 is 13 amino acids. Germline V gene sequence: CDR1 MNHEY, CDR2 SMNVEV (reference sequence). Between the trimmed V and J ends, which lost 2 bases and 7 bases, there was a span of 12 bases. The CDR3 protein is CASSLIFGGEQYF. The CDR3 DNA is TGTGCCAGCAGTTTAATTTTTGGGGGGGAGCAGTACTTC.

CDR3 amino acids: CASSALAGELTDTQYF. The CDR3 nucleotides are TGTGCCAGCAGCGCTCTAGCGGGGGAGCTCACAGATACGCAGTATTTT. V usage is TRBV9 and J usage is TRBJ2-3; 10 bases map to TRBD2. CDR1 is SGDLS, CDR2 YYNGEE, per germline. Losses at the gene ends were 3 bases for V and 2 bases for J; bases not matched to a gene: 6. The CDR3 contains 16 residues.

The chain couples TRBV29-1 to TRBJ1-1; the D gene is possibly TRBD1 (6 bases). V lost 4 bases to trimming and J lost 3 bases, with 6 bases between them. Germline assignment: CDR1 SQVTM and CDR2 ANQGSEA. This CDR3 is 11 amino acids long. CDR3 loop: CSVGGHTEAFF. Written as DNA, the CDR3 is TGCAGCGTTGGGGGGCACACTGAAGCTTTCTTT.

In DNA form, the CDR3 reads TGTGCCAGCAGTAGCCACCTGGACAGGTGGGATAATTCACCCCTCCACTTT. Translation: CASSSHLDRWDNSPLHF. This chain joins TRBV25-1 and TRBJ1-6, with 7 positions matching TRBD1. Trimming took 5 bases from V and 5 from J; bases not matched to a gene: 12. Germline V gene sequence: CDR1 MGHDK, CDR2 SYGVNS. The CDR3 is made up of 17 amino acids.

This CDR3 reads CATLIPSGLASTGELFF. The CDR3 coding sequence is TGTGCCACCTTAATCCCCTCGGGACTAGCGAGCACCGGGGAGCTGTTTTTT. This chain joins TRBV2 and TRBJ2-2; 10 bases are a match to TRBD2. CDR1 SNHLY and CDR2 FYNNEI come from the germline V gene. The length of the CDR3 is 17 residues. V dropped 10 bases and J dropped 4; count of bases not matched to a gene: 15.

The gene calls are TRBV4-3 and TRBJ1-1; TRBD1 might be the D (5 bases). With 0 bases removed from V and 1 base from J, the gap between germline ends came to 12 bases. CDR1 is LGHNA, CDR2 YSLEER, per germline. The CDR3 has 16 amino acids. CDR3 sequence reads: CASSQDRGLPNTEAFF. The CDR3 DNA is TGCGCCAGCAGCCAAGATAGGGGACTTCCGAACACTGAAGCTTTCTTT.

This clone showed up many times. The rearrangement joins TRBV6-4 to TRBJ1-6, with D perhaps matching TRBD1 (6 bases). The CDR3 is 15 amino acids. V lost 0 bases and J 5 bases, leaving 8 bases between the germline ends. CDR1 MRHNA and CDR2 SNTAGT come from the germline V gene. The CDR3 is CASSDSGDNNSPLHF. The DNA of the CDR3 is TGTGCCAGCAGTGACTCGGGGGACAATAATTCACCCCTCCACTTT.

The chain couples TRBV6-6 to TRBJ2-7, with D possibly being TRBD1 (6 bases). V dropped 5 bases and J dropped 3 bases, with 20 bases sitting between them. The CDR3 is 16 amino acids. From germline, CDR1 is MNHNY and CDR2 SVGAGI (reference sequence). The chain's CDR3 is CASSTTGQGHRYEQYF. DNA of the CDR3: TGTGCCAGCAGTACCACGGGACAAGGACATCGCTACGAGCAGTACTTC.

The gene calls are TRBV6-5 and TRBJ2-3; TRBD2 aligns across 9 bases. The junction had 4 bases not matched to a gene; V was cut back by 5 bases and J by 4 bases. Germline CDR1 reads MNHEY; CDR2 reads SVGAGI. The CDR3 loop spans 14 amino acids. DNA of the CDR3: TGTGCCAGCAGTCCCCGGACTAGCGCAGATACGCAGTATTTT. Amino acid sequence: CASSPRTSADTQYF.

The rearrangement joins TRBV6-1 to TRBJ1-5; D is undetermined. The V gene lost 2 bases and the J gene lost 4 bases, with 9 bases spanning the gap. The CDR3 runs to 14 residues. CDR1 and CDR2 (germline): MNHNS, SASEGT. The CDR3 protein is CASSESWRNQPQHF. CDR3 in DNA: TGTGCCAGCAGTGAAAGCTGGAGAAATCAGCCCCAGCATTTT.

This clone was counted a few times. The gene calls are TRBV5-4 and TRBJ1-5; TRBD1 matches at 7 bases. Unmatched junction bases numbered 14, after V lost 4 bases and J lost 7 bases. The CDR3 runs 16 residues. CDR1 is SGHNT, CDR2 YYREEE, per germline (reference sequence). This chain's CDR3 is CASSQDGAGQPQPQHF. DNA for the CDR3: TGTGCCAGCAGCCAAGATGGGGCGGGACAGCCCCAGCCCCAGCATTTT. Complete variable domain (other parts from reference TRBV5-4 and TRBJ1-5): ETGVTQSPTHLIKTRGQQVTLRCSSQSGHNTVSWYQQALGQGPQFIFQYYREEENGRGNFPPRFSGLQFPNYSSELNVNALELDDSALYLCASSQDGAGQPQPQHFGDGTRLSIL.

The chain employs TRBV14 and TRBJ1-4; D is perhaps TRBD1 (6 bases). This CDR3 spans 16 amino acids. CDR1 and CDR2 (germline): SGHDN, FVKESK. Trimming shortened V by 0 bases and J by 8 bases, and 16 bases separated the two germline ends. The CDR3 protein is CASSQEEDSMREKLFF. The CDR3 bases are TGTGCCAGCAGCCAAGAAGAGGACAGTATGAGGGAAAAACTGTTTTTT.

This chain uses TRBV6-1 with TRBJ2-1, with 8 bases aligning to TRBD1. The CDR3 consists of 14 residues. After removal of 6 bases from V and 9 bases from J, the junction contained 10 bases not matched to a gene. Germline V gives CDR1 MNHNS, CDR2 SASEGT. The CDR3 sequence: CASSVGTGESEQFF. CDR3 DNA: TGTGCCAGCAGCGTGGGGACAGGCGAGAGTGAGCAGTTCTTC.

The chain recombines TRBV9 with TRBJ1-2; no definite D call. Trimming took off 0 bases at V and 8 bases at J, with 11 bases between the two ends. The CDR3 runs to 13 residues. CDR1 is SGDLS, CDR2 YYNGEE, per germline. This CDR3 reads CASSVGSEEGYTF. The CDR3 nucleotides are TGTGCCAGCAGCGTAGGGTCGGAGGAAGGCTACACCTTC.